This T cell receptor beta chain was found in a study of CD8+ T cells in alopecia areata. Study background: Those treated were given oral tofacitinib at 5 to 10 mg twice daily. The investigators scored severity in treated patients by the percentage of affected scalp area.

This CDR3 region has 14 residues. V was trimmed by 0 bases and J by 4 bases, leaving 10 bases between them. From germline, CDR1 is SGDLS and CDR2 YYNGEE. Study-wide results and limits: During tofacitinib treatment, many expanded lesional clones remained in scalp and blood.

Indicated treatment: oral pan-JAK inhibitor, 5-10 mg twice daily. Lesional scalp punch biopsies and peripheral blood came from alopecia areata patients. As concerns this clone: Its specificity is unknown.

Investigators isolated RNA and reverse transcribed it into cDNA to act as the sequencing template. Clones were read by immunoSEQ multiplex PCR, and TCRdb kept only the in-frame ones, dropping some. The sample holds about 200,000 clones, around two fifths seen once. The V and J genes are TRBV9 and TRBJ1-1; unclear D gene. The input for sequencing was CD4+ T cells sorted from blood, taken around week 31, from a patient treated with tofacitinib. This TCR came from a human donor with alopecia areata. CDR3 bases: TGTGCCAGCAGCGTAGAGGGTTCGGCCACTGAAGCTTTCTTT. Protein: CASSVEGSATEAFF.